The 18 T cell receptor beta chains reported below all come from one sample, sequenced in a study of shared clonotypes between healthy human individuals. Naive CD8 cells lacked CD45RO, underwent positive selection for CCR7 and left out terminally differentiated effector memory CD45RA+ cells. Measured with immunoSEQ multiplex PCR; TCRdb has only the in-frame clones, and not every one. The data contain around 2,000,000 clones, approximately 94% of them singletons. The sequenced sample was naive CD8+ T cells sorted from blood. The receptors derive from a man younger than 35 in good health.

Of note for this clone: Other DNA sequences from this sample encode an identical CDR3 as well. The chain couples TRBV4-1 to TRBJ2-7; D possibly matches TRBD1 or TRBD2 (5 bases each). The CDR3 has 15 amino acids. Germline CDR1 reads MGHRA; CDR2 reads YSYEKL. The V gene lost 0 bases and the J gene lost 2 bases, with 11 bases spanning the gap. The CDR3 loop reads CASSQERGPAYEQYF. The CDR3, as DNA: TGCGCCAGCAGCCAAGAGAGGGGCCCAGCCTACGAGCAGTACTTC.

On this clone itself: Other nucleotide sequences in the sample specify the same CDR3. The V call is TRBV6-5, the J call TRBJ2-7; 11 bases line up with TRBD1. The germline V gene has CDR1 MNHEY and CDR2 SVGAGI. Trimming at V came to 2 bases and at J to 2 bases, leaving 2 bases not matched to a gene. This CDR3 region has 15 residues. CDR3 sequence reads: CASSYGQGAAYEQYF. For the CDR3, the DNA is TGTGCCAGCAGTTACGGACAGGGGGCGGCCTACGAGCAGTACTTC.

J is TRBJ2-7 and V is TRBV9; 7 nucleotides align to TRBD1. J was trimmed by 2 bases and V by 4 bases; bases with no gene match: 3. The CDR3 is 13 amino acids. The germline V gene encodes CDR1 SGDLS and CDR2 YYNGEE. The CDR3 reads CASSPDRPYEQYF. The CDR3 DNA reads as TGTGCCAGCAGCCCGGACAGGCCCTACGAGCAGTACTTC. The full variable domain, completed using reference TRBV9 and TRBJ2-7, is DSGVTQTPKHLITATGQRVTLRCSPRSGDLSVYWYQQSLDQGLQFLIQYYNGEERAKGNILERFSAQQFPDLHSELNLSSLELGDSALYFCASSPDRPYEQYFGPGTRLTVT.

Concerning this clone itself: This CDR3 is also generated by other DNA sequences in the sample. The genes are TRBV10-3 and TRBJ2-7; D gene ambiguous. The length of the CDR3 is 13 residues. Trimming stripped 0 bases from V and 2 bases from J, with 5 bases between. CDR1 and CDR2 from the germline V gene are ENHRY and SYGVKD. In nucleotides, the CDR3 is TGTGCCATCAGTGAGTCTACAGCCTACGAGCAGTACTTC. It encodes CAISESTAYEQYF.

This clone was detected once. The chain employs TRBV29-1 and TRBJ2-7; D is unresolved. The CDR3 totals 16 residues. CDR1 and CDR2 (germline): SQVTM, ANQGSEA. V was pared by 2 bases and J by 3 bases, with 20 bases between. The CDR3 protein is CSVEKGPHDPYYEQYF. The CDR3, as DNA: TGCAGCGTTGAAAAAGGACCGCATGACCCGTACTACGAGCAGTACTTC.

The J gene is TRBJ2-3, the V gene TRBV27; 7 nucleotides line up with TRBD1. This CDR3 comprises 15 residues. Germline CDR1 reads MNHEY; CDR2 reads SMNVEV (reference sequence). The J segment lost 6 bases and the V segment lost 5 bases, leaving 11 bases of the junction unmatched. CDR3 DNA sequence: TGTGCCAGCAGTCCCCTAGGGGGCGGGCCGGATACGCAGTATTTT. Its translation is CASSPLGGGPDTQYF.

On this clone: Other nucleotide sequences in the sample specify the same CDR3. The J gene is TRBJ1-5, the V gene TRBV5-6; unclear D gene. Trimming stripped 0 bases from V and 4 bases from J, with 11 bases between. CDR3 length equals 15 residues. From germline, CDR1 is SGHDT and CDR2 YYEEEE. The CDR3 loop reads CASSLAGRGNQPQHF. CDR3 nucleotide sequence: TGTGCCAGCAGCTTGGCCGGTCGGGGAAATCAGCCCCAGCATTTT.

CDR3 residues: CASSEKGISYEQYF. Here the CDR3 DNA reads TGTGCCAGCAGTGAAAAGGGGATATCCTACGAGCAGTACTTC. V gene TRBV6-1 combines with J gene TRBJ2-7; maybe TRBD1 (5 bases). Germline values: CDR1 MNHNS, CDR2 SASEGT. The CDR3 contains 14 residues. Trimming pared 2 bases from V and 1 base from J, leaving 9 bases between.

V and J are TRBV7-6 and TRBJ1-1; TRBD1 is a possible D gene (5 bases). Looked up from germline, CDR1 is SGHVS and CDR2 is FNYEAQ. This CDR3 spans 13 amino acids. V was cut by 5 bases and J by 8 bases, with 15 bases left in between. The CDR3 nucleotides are TGTGCCAGCAGCCTCGGGGGGGGTTTCGAAGCTTTCTTT. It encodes CASSLGGGFEAFF.

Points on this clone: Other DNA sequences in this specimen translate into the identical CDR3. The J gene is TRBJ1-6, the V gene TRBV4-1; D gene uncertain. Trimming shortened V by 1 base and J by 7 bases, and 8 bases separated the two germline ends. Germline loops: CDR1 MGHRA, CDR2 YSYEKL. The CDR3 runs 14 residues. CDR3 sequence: CASSQVGENSPLHF. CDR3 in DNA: TGCGCCAGCAGCCAAGTTGGGGAGAATTCACCCCTCCACTTT.

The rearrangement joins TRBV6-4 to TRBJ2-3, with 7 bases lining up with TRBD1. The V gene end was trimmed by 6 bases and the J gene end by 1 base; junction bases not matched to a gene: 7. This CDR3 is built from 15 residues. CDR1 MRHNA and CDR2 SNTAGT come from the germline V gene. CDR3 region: CASRHGTVGTDTQYF. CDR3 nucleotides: TGTGCCAGCAGGCACGGGACAGTTGGCACAGATACGCAGTATTTT.

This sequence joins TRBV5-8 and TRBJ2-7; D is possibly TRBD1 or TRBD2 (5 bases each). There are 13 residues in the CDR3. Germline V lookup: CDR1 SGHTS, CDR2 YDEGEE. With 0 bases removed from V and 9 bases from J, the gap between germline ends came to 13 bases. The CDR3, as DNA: TGTGCCAGCAGCTTGGTTCAGGGCGGAGGGCAGTACTTC. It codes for CASSLVQGGGQYF.

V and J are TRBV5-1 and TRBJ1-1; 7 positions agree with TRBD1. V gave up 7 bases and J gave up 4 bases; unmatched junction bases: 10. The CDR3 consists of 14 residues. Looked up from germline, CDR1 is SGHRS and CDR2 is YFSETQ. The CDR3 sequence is CASAAIPGGTEAFF. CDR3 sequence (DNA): TGCGCCAGCGCCGCAATACCAGGGGGCACTGAAGCTTTCTTT.

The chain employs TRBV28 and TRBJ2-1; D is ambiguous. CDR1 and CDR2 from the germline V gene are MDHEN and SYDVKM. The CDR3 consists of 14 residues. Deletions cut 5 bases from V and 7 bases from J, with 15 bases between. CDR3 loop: CASSPRTNWNEQFF. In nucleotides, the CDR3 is TGTGCCAGCAGTCCTCGGACCAATTGGAATGAGCAGTTCTTC.

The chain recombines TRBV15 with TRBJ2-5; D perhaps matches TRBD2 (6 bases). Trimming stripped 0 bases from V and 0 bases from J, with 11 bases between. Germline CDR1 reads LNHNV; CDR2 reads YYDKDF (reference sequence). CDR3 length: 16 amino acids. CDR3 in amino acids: CATSRDRRGNQETQYF. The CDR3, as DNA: TGTGCCACCAGCAGAGACCGGCGGGGAAACCAAGAGACCCAGTACTTC.

The CDR3 bases are TGTGCCAGCAGCCCCGGGGGGACAAACGCACTCCTCTATGGCTACACCTTC. Translated: CASSPGGTNALLYGYTF. The V call is TRBV14, the J call TRBJ1-2, with D perhaps matching TRBD1 (6 bases). Trimming pared 4 bases from V and 4 bases from J, leaving 22 bases between. Germline CDR1 SGHDN, CDR2 FVKESK. This CDR3 is built from 17 residues.

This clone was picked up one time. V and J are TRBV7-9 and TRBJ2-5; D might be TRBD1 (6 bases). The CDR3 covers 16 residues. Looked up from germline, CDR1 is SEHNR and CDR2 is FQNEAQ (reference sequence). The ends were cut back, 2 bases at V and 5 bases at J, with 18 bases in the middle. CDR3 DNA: TGTGCCAGCAGCTTATCCGGACAGCAACCCTCGGAGACCCAGTACTTC. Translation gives CASSLSGQQPSETQYF.

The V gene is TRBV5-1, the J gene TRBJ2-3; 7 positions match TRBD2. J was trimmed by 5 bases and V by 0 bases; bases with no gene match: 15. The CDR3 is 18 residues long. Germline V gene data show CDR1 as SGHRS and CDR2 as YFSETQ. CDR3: CASSLARNSGYREDTQYF. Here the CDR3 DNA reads TGCGCCAGCAGCTTGGCCAGGAATAGCGGGTACCGAGAAGATACGCAGTATTTT.